The 17 T cell receptor beta chains below all came from one sample that was sequenced in a study of Ad26.COV2.S vaccination and SARS-CoV-2 variants. Treatment noted: approximately 18 received Ad26.COV2.S at low or high dose, single or two shots; 5 received placebo; per-sample allocation not given. On day 63 after the first injection, vaccine and placebo recipients gave samples. Sequenced by immunoSEQ multiplex PCR; TCRdb stores in-frame clones only, minus some. The sample includes hundreds of thousands of clones, 75% to 90% of them seen just once. Sequencing used peripheral blood, obtained in a trial of Ad26.COV2.S vaccine versus placebo. These TCRs come from a person aged 18-65 years who received the Ad26.COV2.S COVID-19 vaccine or a placebo.

The chain carries TRBV18 and TRBJ2-7; TRBD2 agrees at 9 bases. The CDR3 length is 15 residues. Germline V gives CDR1 KGHSH, CDR2 LQKENI. The trim removed 0 bases at V and 4 bases at J, leaving 4 bases unmatched. CDR3 amino acids: CASSPPAGGRYEQYF. The DNA for the CDR3 is TGTGCCAGCTCACCACCGGCGGGGGGGCGATACGAGCAGTACTTC.

This clone appeared a few times. The chain carries TRBV11-3 and TRBJ2-2, with D maybe TRBD1 (6 bases). The length of the CDR3 is 16 residues. CDR1 is SGHNT, CDR2 YENEEA, per germline. V lost 1 base and J 7 bases, leaving 16 bases between the germline ends. Here the CDR3 DNA reads TGTGCCAGCAGCTTAGGGGTCTCTTCAGGGGTCGGGGAGCTGTTTTTT. Amino acid sequence: CASSLGVSSGVGELFF.

The V and J genes are TRBV7-9 and TRBJ2-1; 11 bases match TRBD2. V was clipped by 8 bases and J by 6 bases; unmatched bases: 6. CDR3 length: 14 residues. Germline V lookup: CDR1 SEHNR, CDR2 FQNEAQ (reference sequence). CDR3 region: CASEWLAGGNEQFF. CDR3 nucleotide sequence: TGTGCCAGCGAGTGGCTAGCGGGAGGCAATGAGCAGTTCTTC.

The V gene is TRBV24-1, the J gene TRBJ2-5; 10 nucleotides align to TRBD1. Germline loops: CDR1 KGHDR, CDR2 SFDVKD. With V trimmed by 2 bases and J by 4 bases, 6 bases remained unmatched. The CDR3 is 16 residues long. This CDR3 is CATSDSGQGYGETQYF. The DNA for the CDR3 is TGTGCCACCAGTGATTCGGGACAGGGGTACGGAGAGACCCAGTACTTC.

This sequence joins TRBV11-2 and TRBJ1-6; tentative D call: TRBD1 (6 bases). There are 14 residues in the CDR3. The V end was cut by 1 base, the J end by 11 bases, with 12 bases between. Germline CDR1 and CDR2: SGHAT and FQNNGV. In DNA form, the CDR3 reads TGTGCCAGCAGCTTAGGCAGGGGCGTCCCACCCCTCCACTTT. It encodes CASSLGRGVPPLHF. Full variable domain (missing parts from reference TRBV11-2 and TRBJ1-6): EAGVAQSPRYKIIEKRQSVAFWCNPISGHATLYWYQQILGQGPKLLIQFQNNGVVDDSQLPKDRFSAERLKGVDSTLKIQPAKLEDSAVYLCASSLGRGVPPLHFGNGTRLTVT.

The V gene is TRBV5-6, the J gene TRBJ1-1; D might be TRBD1 (5 bases). Per germline, CDR1 SGHDT and CDR2 YYEEEE. Trimming pared 4 bases from V and 1 base from J, leaving 11 bases between. CDR3 length equals 14 residues. CDR3 nucleotides: TGTGCCAGCAGCCCCGGGACGTGGAACACTGAAGCTTTCTTT. The encoded protein is CASSPGTWNTEAFF. The full variable domain, rest sourced from reference TRBV5-6 and TRBJ1-1, is DAGVTQSPTHLIKTRGQQVTLRCSPKSGHDTVSWYQQALGQGPQFIFQYYEEEERQRGNFPDRFSGHQFPNYSSELNVNALLLGDSALYLCASSPGTWNTEAFFGQGTRLTVV.

V is TRBV9 and J is TRBJ2-5, with D tentatively TRBD2 (6 bases). Germline-derived CDR1 and CDR2 are SGDLS and YYNGEE. The CDR3 runs 15 residues. The V and J ends lost 2 bases and 4 bases respectively, with 15 bases between them. Here the CDR3 reads CASSVGGNARETQYF. The CDR3, as DNA: TGTGCCAGCAGCGTGGGCGGGAACGCTCGAGAGACCCAGTACTTC.

V usage is TRBV7-2 and J usage is TRBJ1-6; D gene uncertain. This CDR3 has 12 residues. CDR1 and CDR2 from the germline V gene are SGHTA and FQGNSA. V was shortened by 5 bases and J by 9 bases, with 8 bases between the two germline ends. CDR3 nucleotides: TGTGCCAGCAGCCTGCGCGGTTCACCCCTCCACTTT. Translated: CASSLRGSPLHF.

The chain carries TRBV7-9 and TRBJ2-7, with D maybe TRBD2 (5 bases). The length of the CDR3 is 14 residues. Trimming took off 6 bases at V and 3 bases at J, with 15 bases between the two ends. From germline, CDR1 is SEHNR and CDR2 FQNEAQ (reference sequence). CDR3 protein: CASRETGVSYEQYF. The CDR3 DNA reads TGTGCCAGCAGAGAGACCGGGGTCAGCTACGAGCAGTACTTC.

As for this clone: A read error may produce the germline difference seen at one junction end. This rearrangement joins TRBV10-1 to TRBJ2-7, with 8 bases matching TRBD2. The V gene's germline CDR1 is WNHNN and CDR2 SYGVQD (reference sequence). The CDR3 is 16 amino acids. The CDR3 bases are TGCGCCAGCAATGAGGGGTTAGGGCGGGAGGCCCCTCGGCAGTACTTC. Translating it yields CASNEGLGREAPRQYF.

The V and J genes are TRBV30 and TRBJ1-2, with D unclear. The CDR3 is 12 amino acids. Per germline, CDR1 GTSNPN and CDR2 SVGIG (reference sequence). Trimming removed 3 bases at V and 1 base at J, with 6 bases between. CDR3 protein: CAWRTINYGYTF. CDR3 coding DNA: TGTGCCTGGAGAACGATTAACTATGGCTACACCTTC.

CDR3 sequence reads: CASSPRQTAYEQYF. CDR3 bases: TGTGCCAGCAGCCCAAGACAGACCGCCTACGAGCAGTACTTC. V gene TRBV7-2 combines with J gene TRBJ2-7, with D possibly TRBD1 on 5 matching bases. V dropped 5 bases and J dropped 2 bases, with 13 bases sitting between them. CDR1 is SGHTA, CDR2 FQGNSA, per germline. The CDR3 spans 14 residues.

The chain couples TRBV11-2 to TRBJ2-7, with TRBD2 matching over 8 bases. Germline CDR1 SGHAT, CDR2 FQNNGV. V gave up 1 base and J gave up 11 bases; unmatched junction bases: 4. This CDR3 contains 12 residues. CDR3 amino acids: CASSLARGGEYF. Written as DNA, the CDR3 is TGTGCCAGCAGCTTAGCCCGGGGGGGGGAGTACTTC.

The chain uses TRBV27 and TRBJ2-1; D not certain. Trimming pared 8 bases from V and 9 bases from J, leaving 11 bases between. This CDR3 is built from 11 residues. The germline CDR1 and CDR2 sequences are MNHEY and SMNVEV (reference sequence). CDR3 loop: CASSLWGEQFF. CDR3 nucleotide sequence: TGTGCCAGCTCCTTGTGGGGTGAGCAGTTCTTC.

A note on this clone: Other DNA sequences in the same sample also yield this CDR3. J is TRBJ1-1 and V is TRBV20-1, with D possibly matching TRBD1 (5 bases). The V gene's germline CDR1 is DFQATT and CDR2 SNEGSKA (reference sequence). The CDR3 is 11 amino acids. CDR3 in amino acids: CSARDNTEAFF. CDR3 nucleotide sequence: TGCAGCGCCAGGGACAACACTGAAGCTTTCTTT.

The chain recombines TRBV28 with TRBJ1-3, with D perhaps matching TRBD1 (5 bases). V lost 4 bases and J lost 2, with 12 bases in between. Germline-derived CDR1 and CDR2 are MDHEN and SYDVKM. The CDR3 contains 15 residues. The CDR3 DNA follows: TGTGCCAGCAGTTCCCTGGGGGGGACTGGAAACACCATATATTTT. This codes for CASSSLGGTGNTIYF.

V gene TRBV2 combines with J gene TRBJ1-4; 9 bases are shared with TRBD1. With V trimmed by 6 bases and J by 8 bases, 10 bases remained unmatched. Germline V gives CDR1 SNHLY, CDR2 FYNNEI. This CDR3 region has 15 residues. The CDR3, as DNA: TGTGCCAGCAGAGATAGACAGGGGGGAACGGAAAAACTGTTTTTT. It specifies CASRDRQGGTEKLFF.